This T cell receptor beta chain was captured by sequencing in a study of T cells in Graves' hyperthyroidism and ophthalmopathy. RNA transcripts gave rise to amplified TCR beta CDR3 regions. Carried out on the TCR CDR3, a first-round RT-PCR used the HTBI primer set. Via MiXCR, TCRdb re-called the multiplex PCR reads, giving one row per CDR3 protein. The table records about 350,000 distinct CDR3 sequences, around 15% of them present only once. For the diagnoses, clinical symptoms, serum thyroxine and TRAb, thyroid ultrasound and orbital computed tomography were used. This clonotype was recorded at least ten times. Germline-derived CDR1 and CDR2 are SQVTM and ANQGSEA. V lost 5 bases to trimming and J lost 7 bases; unmatched junction nucleotides: 10. CDR3 length: 13 amino acids.

The sequenced material came from blood. This receptor was identified in a woman aged 60 to 75 with Graves' ophthalmopathy. This chain joins TRBV29-1 and TRBJ2-7; 8 positions match TRBD2. CDR3 residues: CSVSGTRNGEQYF. The CDR3 DNA follows: TGCAGCGTTTCCGGGACTAGAAATGGGGAGCAGTACTTC.